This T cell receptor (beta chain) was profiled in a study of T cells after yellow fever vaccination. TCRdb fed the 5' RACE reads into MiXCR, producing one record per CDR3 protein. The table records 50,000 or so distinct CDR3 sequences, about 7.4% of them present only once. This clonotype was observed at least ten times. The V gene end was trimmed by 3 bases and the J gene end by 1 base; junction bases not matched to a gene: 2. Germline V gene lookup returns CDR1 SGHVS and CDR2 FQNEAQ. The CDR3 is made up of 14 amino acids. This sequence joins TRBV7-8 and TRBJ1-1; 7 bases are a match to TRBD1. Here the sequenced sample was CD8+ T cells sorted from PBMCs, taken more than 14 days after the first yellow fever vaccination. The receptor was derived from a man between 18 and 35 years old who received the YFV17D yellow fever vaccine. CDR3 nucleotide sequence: TGTGCCAGCAGCTTTGGGACAGAGAACACTGAAGCTTTCTTT. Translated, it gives CASSFGTENTEAFF.